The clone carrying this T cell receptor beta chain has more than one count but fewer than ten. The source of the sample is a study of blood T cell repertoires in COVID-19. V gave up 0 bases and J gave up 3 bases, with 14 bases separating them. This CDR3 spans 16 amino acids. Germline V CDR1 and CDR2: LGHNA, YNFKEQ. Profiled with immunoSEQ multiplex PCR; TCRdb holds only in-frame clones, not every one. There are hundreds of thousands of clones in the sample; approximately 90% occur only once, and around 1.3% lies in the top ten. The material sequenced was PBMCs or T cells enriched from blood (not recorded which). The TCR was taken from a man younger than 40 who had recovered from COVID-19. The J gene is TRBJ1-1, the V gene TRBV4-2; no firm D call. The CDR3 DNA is TGTGCCAGCAGCCAAGATCGTCGGGGAGCGTACACTGAAGCTTTCTTT. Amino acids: CASSQDRRGAYTEAFF.